The entry that follows covers one T cell receptor (beta chain) sequence. Its target is unknown. These data originate in a study of cytomegalovirus exposure and HLA in healthy donors. Study at large: A data release that came early held approximately 92 million unique TCRs from HLA-typed donors. The study's findings and limits: About 87% or about 30% of the time was how often most TCR beta V segments were productive, according to an earlier analysis.

The study ran its PCR with 60 Vbeta and 13 Jbeta primers. Measured with immunoSEQ multiplex PCR; TCRdb has only the in-frame clones, and not every one. The data contain 150,000 to 200,000 clones, roughly 73% of them singletons. Germline loops: CDR1 KGHSH, CDR2 LQKENI. The CDR3 consists of 14 residues. Deletions cut 6 bases from V and 7 bases from J, with 15 bases between. This chain joins TRBV18 and TRBJ1-4; D remains unclear. This TCR was recovered from a female donor in good health and CMV-seronegative. Sequencing input: PBMCs. The CDR3 reads CASSESASGEKLFF. Written as DNA, the CDR3 is TGTGCCAGCTCCGAGTCGGCCTCGGGTGAAAAACTGTTTTTT. The full variable domain, completed using reference TRBV18 and TRBJ1-4, is NAGVMQNPRHLVRRRGQEARLRCSPMKGHSHVYWYRQLPEEGLKFMVYLQKENIIDESGMPKERFSAEFPKEGPSILRIQQVVRGDSAAYFCASSESASGEKLFFGSGTQLSVL.